The 5 T cell receptor beta chains below come from one sample, sequenced in a study of CD8 T cells in ankylosing spondylitis. TCRdb analysed the 5' RACE reads with MiXCR anew, one entry per CDR3 protein. This sample has 300,000 to 350,000 distinct CDR3 sequences; roughly 15% occur once, and the top ten carry approximately 1.1%. Sequenced sample: blood, either unsorted or a sorted T cell fraction (not recorded which). The receptors come from a male donor with ankylosing spondylitis or in good health (not recorded which).

The chain links TRBV5-1 to TRBJ2-5; 10 bases fit TRBD2. Germline lookup yields CDR1 SGHRS and CDR2 YFSETQ. J was trimmed by 5 bases and V by 0 bases; bases with no gene match: 7. The CDR3 is made up of 16 amino acids. The CDR3 nucleotides are TGCGCCAGCAGCTTGGAGGCTAGCGGGAGTATGGAGACCCAGTACTTC. This gives the protein CASSLEASGSMETQYF.

The rearrangement joins TRBV5-1 to TRBJ2-7, with D perhaps TRBD1 or TRBD2 (7 bases each). Trimming took 3 bases from V and 2 from J, leaving 15 bases between them. Looked up from germline, CDR1 is SGHRS and CDR2 is YFSETQ. CDR3 length: 15 amino acids. CDR3 nucleotides: TGCGCCAGCAGCTACCACAGGGGACTAACCTACGAGCAGTACTTC. Translating it yields CASSYHRGLTYEQYF.

At least ten counts were recorded for this clonotype. The rearrangement uses TRBV28 and TRBJ1-2; D perhaps matches TRBD1 (5 bases). The CDR3 covers 16 residues. Trimming took 4 bases from V and 3 from J, leaving 18 bases between them. The V gene's germline CDR1 is MDHEN and CDR2 SYDVKM. Here the CDR3 reads CASSSPEAGGDYGYTF. The CDR3 nucleotides are TGTGCCAGCAGTTCCCCGGAGGCGGGAGGGGACTATGGCTACACCTTC.

This clonotype was observed at least ten times. The V and J genes are TRBV2 and TRBJ2-3; D uncertain. Between the trimmed V and J ends, which lost 0 bases and 2 bases, there was a span of 9 bases. The CDR3 contains 15 residues. The germline V gene has CDR1 SNHLY and CDR2 FYNNEI. CDR3 protein: CASSEALGHTDTQYF. CDR3 DNA sequence: TGTGCCAGCAGTGAAGCGCTTGGGCACACAGATACGCAGTATTTT.

Concerning this clonotype itself: The CDR3 ends on some other residue instead of the conserved phenylalanine or tryptophan, so this is likely a read error. The rearrangement joins TRBV5-1 to TRBJ2-3; D tentatively fits TRBD1 or TRBD2 (6 bases each). Germline values: CDR1 SGHRS, CDR2 YFSETQ. The CDR3 spans 15 residues. Between the trimmed V and J ends, which lost 3 bases and 2 bases, there was a span of 13 bases. CDR3 coding DNA: TGCGCCAGCAGCTCCGAGGGGGGACACACAGATACGCAGTATATT. Amino acids: CASSSEGGHTDTQYI.